The 25 T cell receptor beta chains given below trace back to one sample, sequenced in a study of blood T cell repertoires in COVID-19. Using immunoSEQ multiplex PCR, the repertoire was profiled, and TCRdb retains in-frame clones only, with some absent. The table records 170,000 or so clones, around nine tenths of them present only once. The material sequenced was peripheral blood. The source of these receptors is a woman between 18 and 30 years old who had recovered from COVID-19.

The chain recombines TRBV4-1 with TRBJ2-7; the match to TRBD1 covers 11 bases. Germline loops: CDR1 MGHRA, CDR2 YSYEKL. Trimming at V came to 4 bases and at J to 0 bases, leaving 2 bases not matched to a gene. The CDR3 sequence is 15 residues long. This CDR3 is CASSPGTGGSYEQYF. CDR3 DNA: TGCGCCAGCAGCCCTGGGACAGGGGGCTCCTACGAGCAGTACTTC.

This clone was counted at least ten times. Here the CDR3 reads CARSRGNQPQHF. CDR3 in DNA: TGTGCCAGGTCTCGGGGCAATCAGCCCCAGCATTTT. The chain recombines TRBV28 with TRBJ1-5, with D hard to call. This CDR3 is built from 12 residues. Germline values: CDR1 MDHEN, CDR2 SYDVKM. Trimming shortened V by 9 bases and J by 2 bases, and 8 bases separated the two germline ends.

This clone was seen ten or more times. This chain joins TRBV7-9 and TRBJ1-2, with D unclear. CDR3 length: 12 residues. Per the germline V gene, CDR1 is SEHNR and CDR2 is FQNEAQ (reference sequence). Trimming took off 1 base at V and 6 bases at J, with 6 bases between the two ends. The CDR3 sequence: CASSLGPNGYTF. For the CDR3, the DNA is TGTGCCAGCAGCTTAGGTCCCAATGGCTACACCTTC.

The chain couples TRBV28 to TRBJ2-3; 7 positions agree with TRBD2. CDR3 length: 14 residues. With V trimmed by 10 bases and J by 2 bases, 9 bases remained unmatched. CDR1 and CDR2 (germline): MDHEN, SYDVKM. The DNA of the CDR3 is TGTGCCATCCGGAGGGCGGGAGACACAGATACGCAGTATTTT. Its protein is CAIRRAGDTDTQYF. The full variable domain, rest sourced from reference TRBV28 and TRBJ2-3, is DVKVTQSSRYLVKRTGEKVFLECVQDMDHENMFWYRQDPGLGLRLIYFSYDVKMKEKGDIPEGYSVSREKKERFSLILESASTNQTSMYLCAIRRAGDTDTQYFGPGTRLTVL.

The chain joins TRBV6-5 to TRBJ2-3; 8 bases map to TRBD2. Germline lookup yields CDR1 MNHEY and CDR2 SVGAGI. Trimming cost V 7 bases and J 6 bases; bases outside gene matches: 6. The CDR3 has 13 amino acids. CDR3 sequence reads: CASKRREEDTQYF. The CDR3 coding sequence is TGTGCCAGCAAACGGCGGGAGGAGGATACGCAGTATTTT.

The chain uses TRBV7-6 and TRBJ2-2; 8 bases align to TRBD2. V was clipped by 4 bases and J by 2 bases; unmatched bases: 6. This CDR3 has 16 residues. In germline, CDR1 is SGHVS, CDR2 FNYEAQ. CDR3 bases: TGTGCCAGCAGCTCCCAACTAGCGGTTAACACCGGGGAGCTGTTTTTT. Amino acids: CASSSQLAVNTGELFF. Full variable domain (remainder filled in from reference TRBV7-6 and TRBJ2-2): GAGVSQSPRYKVTKRGQDVALRCDPISGHVSLYWYRQALGQGPEFLTYFNYEAQQDKSGLPNDRFSAERPEGSISTLTIQRTEQRDSAMYRCASSSQLAVNTGELFFGEGSRLTVL.

The rearrangement joins TRBV7-2 to TRBJ2-1, with a possible D match to TRBD1 (9 bases). The germline V and J ends were trimmed by 5 bases and 5 bases, with 25 bases remaining between them. The CDR3 consists of 18 residues. CDR1 is SGHTA, CDR2 FQGNSA, per germline. The CDR3 loop is CASSPQGASGQRNNEQFF. The CDR3 DNA is TGTGCCAGCAGCCCACAGGGGGCTAGCGGGCAACGCAACAATGAGCAGTTCTTC.

The rearrangement links TRBV5-1 to TRBJ1-1, with D possibly matching TRBD1 (6 bases). Per the germline V gene, CDR1 is SGHRS and CDR2 is YFSETQ. Trimming stripped 0 bases from V and 1 base from J, with 7 bases between. The CDR3 has 14 amino acids. The CDR3 region has the DNA TGCGCCAGCAGCTTGGGGGGGCGGAACACTGAAGCTTTCTTT. This sequence encodes CASSLGGRNTEAFF.

CDR3 sequence reads: CASSLAGGDQPQHF. CDR3 DNA: TGTGCCAGCAGTTTGGCGGGGGGGGATCAGCCCCAGCATTTT. The gene calls are TRBV27 and TRBJ1-5; D perhaps matches TRBD1 (5 bases). This CDR3 spans 14 amino acids. Between the trimmed V and J ends, which lost 3 bases and 5 bases, there was a span of 11 bases. Germline V gene lookup returns CDR1 MNHEY and CDR2 SMNVEV (reference sequence).

V gene TRBV5-6 combines with J gene TRBJ2-7; D is possibly TRBD1 (5 bases). The V and J ends lost 2 bases and 5 bases respectively, with 11 bases between them. This CDR3 is built from 13 residues. Germline V gene data show CDR1 as SGHDT and CDR2 as YYEEEE. The chain's CDR3 is CASSFRVSDEQYV. CDR3 DNA sequence: TGTGCCAGCAGCTTCAGGGTAAGTGACGAGCAGTACGTC.

The CDR3 DNA reads as TGTGCCAGCAGCGCACAACTAGCGGGGAACTACAATGAGCAGTTCTTC. Its protein is CASSAQLAGNYNEQFF. This chain joins TRBV7-2 and TRBJ2-1; 10 bases agree with TRBD2. Germline V gives CDR1 SGHTA, CDR2 FQGNSA. Trimming took 5 bases from V and 3 from J; bases not matched to a gene: 7. The CDR3 consists of 16 residues.

The CDR3 here is CASSQTGGVTEAFF. CDR3 DNA sequence: TGTGCCAGCAGTCAGACAGGGGGTGTCACTGAAGCTTTCTTT. The rearrangement joins TRBV6-5 to TRBJ1-1; 9 nucleotides agree with TRBD1. Germline values: CDR1 MNHEY, CDR2 SVGAGI. This CDR3 spans 14 amino acids. Germline trimming cut 5 bases from V and 4 bases from J; bases unmatched to any gene: 5.

This sequence joins TRBV6-5 and TRBJ2-7, with 9 bases aligning to TRBD2. This CDR3 contains 15 residues. CDR1 and CDR2 (germline): MNHEY, SVGAGI. With 9 bases clipped from V and 2 bases from J, the junction kept 11 bases outside the gene matches. The CDR3 DNA reads TGTGCCAGTAAAGCGACTAGCGGAGGTACCTACGAGCAGTACGTC. Translated: CASKATSGGTYEQYV.

Worth noting for this clone: Other DNA sequences in the same sample also yield this CDR3. The chain recombines TRBV5-4 with TRBJ1-5, with a weak D call TRBD1 (6 bases). V shed 0 bases and J shed 6 bases, with 10 bases lying between them. The V gene's germline CDR1 is SGHNT and CDR2 YYREEE (reference sequence). The CDR3 is 14 residues long. The CDR3 sequence: CASSLDRAGQPQHF. For the CDR3, the DNA is TGTGCCAGCAGCTTGGACAGGGCGGGTCAGCCCCAGCATTTT.

This clone has a handful of counts. The rearrangement joins TRBV6-6 to TRBJ1-6, with a weak D call TRBD1 (6 bases). From germline, CDR1 is MNHNY and CDR2 SVGAGI (reference sequence). The CDR3 covers 18 residues. Trimming stripped 5 bases from V and 1 base from J, with 18 bases between. Written as DNA, the CDR3 is TGTGCCAGCAGTCGACTCGGGACAAGCTTATCCTATAATTCACCCCTCCACTTT. It translates to CASSRLGTSLSYNSPLHF.

This chain uses TRBV24-1 with TRBJ2-4, with 10 bases matching TRBD1. J was trimmed by 6 bases and V by 3 bases; bases with no gene match: 7. This CDR3 is built from 16 residues. CDR1 is KGHDR and CDR2 is SFDVKD in the germline V gene. This CDR3 is CATSDPGTGVGNIQYF. The CDR3 DNA is TGTGCCACCAGTGATCCCGGGACAGGGGTGGGAAACATTCAGTACTTC.

The table lists this clone with a count of one. V gene TRBV2 combines with J gene TRBJ2-7, with 7 bases that match TRBD1. CDR1 and CDR2 from the germline V gene are SNHLY and FYNNEI. The V and J ends lost 5 bases and 2 bases, in that order; junction bases with no gene match: 6. CDR3 size: 14 residues. The CDR3 region is CASSQTGTAYEQYV. CDR3 DNA sequence: TGTGCCAGCAGTCAAACCGGGACAGCCTACGAGCAGTACGTC.

This chain joins TRBV30 and TRBJ1-1, with D perhaps TRBD1 (6 bases). V lost 5 bases and J 4 bases, leaving 11 bases between the germline ends. This CDR3 comprises 12 residues. CDR1 GTSNPN and CDR2 SVGIG come from the germline V gene (reference sequence). CDR3 bases: TGTGCCTGGGGAGGAGGGGGCACTGAAGCTTTCTTT. Translated, it gives CAWGGGGTEAFF.

This clone occurred a few times. CDR3 coding DNA: TGTGCCAGCAGTTCACTATTTGTGACGGGAGGGTCCTACGAGCAGTACGTC. It yields the protein CASSSLFVTGGSYEQYV. V gene TRBV28 combines with J gene TRBJ2-7; 8 nucleotides agree with TRBD2. J lost 1 base, V lost 4 bases, and 12 bases had no gene match. Per germline, CDR1 MDHEN and CDR2 SYDVKM. The CDR3 has 17 residues.

The chain couples TRBV7-9 to TRBJ2-2, with D perhaps TRBD1 (5 bases). Germline V lookup: CDR1 SEHNR, CDR2 FQNEAQ (reference sequence). The CDR3 has 17 residues. V was pared by 0 bases and J by 2 bases, with 13 bases between. CDR3 DNA sequence: TGTGCCAGCAGCTTAGCAGGGGCTAACCTAAACACCGGGGAGCTGTTTTTT. Translation: CASSLAGANLNTGELFF.

The chain combines TRBV9 with TRBJ2-5; D not resolved. The CDR3 runs to 12 residues. CDR1 and CDR2 from the germline V gene are SGDLS and YYNGEE. V was shortened by 0 bases and J by 14 bases, with 14 bases between the two germline ends. As DNA, the CDR3 is TGTGCCAGCAGCGTAGGGATGGGCCGCATTTACTTC. Translating it yields CASSVGMGRIYF.

In its sample, this clone was seen a few times. The chain uses TRBV9 and TRBJ2-5; D remains ambiguous. The CDR3 is 14 residues long. V was shortened by 4 bases and J by 2 bases, with 12 bases between the two germline ends. Germline loops: CDR1 SGDLS, CDR2 YYNGEE. The CDR3 DNA sequence: TGTGCCAGCAGCCCCCCGGGTGGGCAAGAGACCCAGTACTTC. Its translation is CASSPPGGQETQYF.

V gene TRBV10-3 combines with J gene TRBJ2-3, with D maybe TRBD2 (5 bases). CDR1 and CDR2 from the germline V gene are ENHRY and SYGVKD. V gave up 8 bases and J gave up 5 bases, with 5 bases separating them. The CDR3 sequence is 10 residues long. The CDR3 protein is CAIGGDTQYF. The DNA of the CDR3 is TGTGCCATCGGAGGAGATACGCAGTATTTT.

The CDR3 region has the DNA TGTGCCAGCTCACCACCCACAGACCTCACCGGGGAGCTGTTTTTT. It yields the protein CASSPPTDLTGELFF. The V gene is TRBV18, the J gene TRBJ2-2; D remains ambiguous. The CDR3 has 15 residues. V was shortened by 0 bases and J by 4 bases, with 9 bases between the two germline ends. Per germline, CDR1 KGHSH and CDR2 LQKENI. Variable domain in full (rest from reference TRBV18 and TRBJ2-2): NAGVMQNPRHLVRRRGQEARLRCSPMKGHSHVYWYRQLPEEGLKFMVYLQKENIIDESGMPKERFSAEFPKEGPSILRIQQVVRGDSAAYFCASSPPTDLTGELFFGEGSRLTVL.

V and J are TRBV7-3 and TRBJ1-1, with a weak D call TRBD1 (5 bases). CDR3 size: 17 residues. From germline, CDR1 is SGHTA and CDR2 FQGTGA. With 2 bases removed from V and 1 base from J, the gap between germline ends came to 17 bases. CDR3 residues: CASSLQGGGAWNTEAFF. CDR3 DNA: TGTGCCAGCAGCTTACAGGGCGGTGGGGCATGGAACACTGAAGCTTTCTTT. Based on the CDR3 plus reference TRBV7-3 and TRBJ1-1, the full variable domain is GAGVSQTPSNKVTEKGKYVELRCDPISGHTALYWYRQSLGQGPEFLIYFQGTGAADDSGLPNDRFFAVRPEGSVSTLKIQRTERGDSAVYLCASSLQGGGAWNTEAFFGQGTRLTVV.